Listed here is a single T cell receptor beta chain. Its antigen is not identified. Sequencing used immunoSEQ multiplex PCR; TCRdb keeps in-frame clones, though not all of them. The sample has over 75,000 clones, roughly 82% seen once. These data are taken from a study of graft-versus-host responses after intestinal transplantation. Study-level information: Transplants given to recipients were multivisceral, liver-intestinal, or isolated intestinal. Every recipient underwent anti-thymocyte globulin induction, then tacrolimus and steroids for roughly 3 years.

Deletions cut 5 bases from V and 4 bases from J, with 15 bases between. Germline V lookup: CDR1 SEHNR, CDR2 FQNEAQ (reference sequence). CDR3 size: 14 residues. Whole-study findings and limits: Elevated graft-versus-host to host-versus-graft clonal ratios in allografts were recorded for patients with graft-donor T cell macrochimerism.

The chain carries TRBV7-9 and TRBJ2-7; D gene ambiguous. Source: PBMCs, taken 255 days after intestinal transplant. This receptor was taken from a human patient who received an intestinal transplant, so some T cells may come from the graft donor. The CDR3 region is CASSPKDGGYEQYF. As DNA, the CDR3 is TGTGCCAGCAGCCCCAAGGACGGTGGGTACGAGCAGTACTTC. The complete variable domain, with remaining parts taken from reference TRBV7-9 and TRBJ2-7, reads DTGVSQNPRHKITKRGQNVTFRCDPISEHNRLYWYRQTLGQGPEFLTYFQNEAQLEKSRLLSDRFSAERPKGSFSTLEIQRTEQGDSAMYLCASSPKDGGYEQYFGPGTRLTVT.